This T cell receptor (beta chain) stems from a study of early T cells in non-severe SARS-CoV-2 infection. Looking at the study overall: Chains stayed unpaired after sequencing of bulk RNA from unsorted whole blood. Broader study findings: CD4 and private specificities were missed by VDJdb matching, which favored anti-spike CD8 responses.

CDR3 length: 16 amino acids. The V and J ends lost 5 bases and 5 bases, in that order; junction bases with no gene match: 9. The germline V gene has CDR1 MNHEY and CDR2 SMNVEV (reference sequence). In its sample, this clonotype was seen many times. Antigen: not known. Individually, cDNA molecules had unique molecular identifiers attached to them. One entry per CDR3 protein, called by TCRdb with MiXCR from the 5' RACE reads. The sample carries about 33,000 distinct CDR3 sequences, approximately 6.9% recorded once. The chain is built from TRBV27 and TRBJ2-3; the match to TRBD2 covers 11 bases. This TCR came from an adult who was a healthcare worker with PCR-confirmed SARS-CoV-2 infection or an uninfected control (not recorded which). The specimen was whole blood. The chain's CDR3 is CASSLTSGSLIDTQYF. As DNA, the CDR3 is TGTGCCAGCAGTCTCACTAGCGGGAGCCTTATAGATACGCAGTATTTT.